Listed below are T cell receptor beta chains from one sample, sequenced in a study of cytomegalovirus exposure and HLA in healthy donors. TCRdb's table, derived via immunoSEQ multiplex PCR, lists solely in-frame clones and lacks some. The table has 160,000 or so clones, about 89% seen once. Sequencing was carried out using PBMCs. These receptors were collected from a young man in good health and CMV-seropositive. CDR3s leave out the opening cysteine and the closing phenylalanine or tryptophan. The order of the fields is V gene, D gene, CDR3 protein. D genes are given only for firm matches.

TRBV5-5,-,ASSIRVHYEQY
TRBV15,TRBD2,ATSSSGRIYNEQF
TRBV7-9,-,ASSLAGTQAF
TRBV9,-,ASSGRGGESNTGELF
TRBV20-1,-,SVPAYNEQF
TRBV16,-,ASSQFRSYEQY
TRBV14,-,ASSQDGRPGYGYT
TRBV7-2,TRBD2,ASTAGGRETQY
TRBV9,TRBD2,ASSVTPAGDSETQY
TRBV6-5,TRBD1,ASSRAGGVTGELF
TRBV6-4,-,ASSDGQGRQY
TRBV5-1,-,ASSEESIFYGYT
TRBV4-3,TRBD2,ASSQLAGGPSDTQY
TRBV7-6,-,ASPDRTTGELF
TRBV4-2,-,ASSQVAVGLDTGELF